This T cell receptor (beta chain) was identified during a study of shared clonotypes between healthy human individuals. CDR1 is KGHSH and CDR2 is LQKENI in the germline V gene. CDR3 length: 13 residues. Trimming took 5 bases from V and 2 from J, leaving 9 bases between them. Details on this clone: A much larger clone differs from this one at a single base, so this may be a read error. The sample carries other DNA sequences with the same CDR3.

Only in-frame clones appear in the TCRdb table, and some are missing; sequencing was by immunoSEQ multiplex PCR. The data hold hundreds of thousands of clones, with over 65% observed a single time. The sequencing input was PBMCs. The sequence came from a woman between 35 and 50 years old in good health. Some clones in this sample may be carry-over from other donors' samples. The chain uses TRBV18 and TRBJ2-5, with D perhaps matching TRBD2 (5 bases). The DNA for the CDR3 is TGTGCCAGCTCAGGAGGTCTACAAGAGACCCAGTACTTC. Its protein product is CASSGGLQETQYF.